This passage covers 25 T cell receptor beta chains from one sample sequenced in a study of cytomegalovirus exposure and HLA in healthy donors. PCR was performed using 60 Vbeta and 13 Jbeta primers. Repertoires were generated with immunoSEQ multiplex PCR, while TCRdb's copy carries only in-frame clones and drops some. Among 85,000 to 120,000 clones listed, about 81% were seen once. The sample consisted of PBMCs. The receptors originated from a male donor in good health and CMV-seropositive.

The chain uses TRBV5-1 and TRBJ2-7; 9 positions agree with TRBD1. The CDR3 is made up of 17 amino acids. Germline V CDR1 and CDR2: SGHRS, YFSETQ. The junction had 14 bases not matched to a gene; V was cut back by 1 base and J by 6 bases. For the CDR3, the DNA is TGCGCCAGCAGCTTGTCCCTGCCGGGACAGGGTATGGGCGAGCAGTACTTC. Protein product: CASSLSLPGQGMGEQYF.

V is TRBV28 and J is TRBJ1-3; no clear D. V shed 1 base and J shed 2 bases, with 6 bases lying between them. CDR1 MDHEN and CDR2 SYDVKM come from the germline V gene. The CDR3 runs to 14 residues. Here the CDR3 DNA reads TGTGCCAGCAGTTTATCGGGTGCTGGAAACACCATATATTTT. Protein product: CASSLSGAGNTIYF.

V usage is TRBV29-1 and J usage is TRBJ2-2; 10 positions match TRBD1. Germline CDR1 and CDR2: SQVTM and ANQGSEA. The CDR3 totals 16 residues. The V segment lost 5 bases and the J segment 6 bases; nucleotides outside the gene matches: 12. CDR3 in amino acids: CSVRRPGQGKAGELFF. The CDR3, as DNA: TGCAGCGTTAGAAGGCCGGGACAGGGGAAAGCCGGGGAGCTGTTTTTT.

V is TRBV6-5 and J is TRBJ1-2; tentative D call: TRBD1 (5 bases). V was cut by 6 bases and J by 3 bases, with 14 bases left in between. Germline-derived CDR1 and CDR2 are MNHEY and SVGAGI. The CDR3 covers 14 residues. In nucleotides, the CDR3 is TGTGCCAGCAGGCGGGTCGGGGGAGACTATGGCTACACCTTC. Protein: CASRRVGGDYGYTF.

J is TRBJ2-7 and V is TRBV7-2; tentative D call: TRBD2 (7 bases). Germline CDR1 is SGHTA and CDR2 is FQGNSA. The CDR3 runs 14 residues. V lost 10 bases and J 0 bases, leaving 16 bases between the germline ends. CDR3 loop: CATAGGTSSYEQYF. CDR3 bases: TGTGCCACTGCCGGGGGGACATCCTCCTACGAGCAGTACTTC. The whole variable domain, remainder taken from reference TRBV7-2 and TRBJ2-7, is GAGVSQSPSNKVTEKGKDVELRCDPISGHTALYWYRQSLGQGLEFLIYFQGNSAPDKSGLPSDRFSAERTGGSVSTLTIQRTQQEDSAVYLCATAGGTSSYEQYFGPGTRLTVT.

The chain employs TRBV29-1 and TRBJ2-3; 10 bases are shared with TRBD1. The V segment lost 6 bases and the J segment 2 bases; nucleotides outside the gene matches: 11. Germline V gives CDR1 SQVTM, CDR2 ANQGSEA. This CDR3 spans 16 amino acids. CDR3 coding DNA: TGCAGCGTACCAAATCATGGACAGGGGGTCACAGATACGCAGTATTTT. Amino acids: CSVPNHGQGVTDTQYF.

The rearrangement links TRBV28 to TRBJ1-1, with 7 bases lining up with TRBD1. From germline, CDR1 is MDHEN and CDR2 SYDVKM. The J segment lost 11 bases and the V segment lost 6 bases, leaving 12 bases of the junction unmatched. The CDR3 has 13 residues. For the CDR3, the DNA is TGTGCCAGCAGGCCGGGACAGCCGGGTTCCGCTTTCTTT. Its protein is CASRPGQPGSAFF.

This clone has more than one count but fewer than ten. This chain joins TRBV28 and TRBJ1-6; 8 positions agree with TRBD1. CDR1 and CDR2 (germline): MDHEN, SYDVKM. The CDR3 is made up of 14 amino acids. The trim removed 10 bases at V and 9 bases at J, leaving 11 bases unmatched. For the CDR3, the DNA is TGTGCCACCTCCAGCAGGGGGCGGCGTTCACCCCTCCACTTT. This gives the protein CATSSRGRRSPLHF.

The chain is built from TRBV7-3 and TRBJ2-5, with 15 positions matching TRBD2. CDR1 is SGHTA and CDR2 is FQGTGA in the germline V gene. CDR3 length equals 15 residues. V was clipped by 4 bases and J by 5 bases; unmatched bases: 2. CDR3 residues: CASSSGTSGGETQYF. In DNA form, the CDR3 reads TGTGCCAGCAGCTCTGGGACTAGCGGGGGGGAGACCCAGTACTTC.

The gene calls are TRBV7-2 and TRBJ2-2; the match to TRBD1 covers 7 bases. Germline trimming cut 4 bases from V and 6 bases from J; bases unmatched to any gene: 14. CDR1 and CDR2 from the germline V gene are SGHTA and FQGNSA. This CDR3 spans 17 amino acids. This chain's CDR3 is CASSSLRGGWRPGELFF. Here the CDR3 DNA reads TGTGCCAGCAGCTCGCTCCGAGGGGGCTGGCGTCCCGGGGAGCTGTTTTTT.

V is TRBV6-6 and J is TRBJ1-5; 8 positions match TRBD1. Germline V gene lookup returns CDR1 MNHNY and CDR2 SVGAGI (reference sequence). This CDR3 has 16 amino acids. V gave up 6 bases and J gave up 4 bases; unmatched junction bases: 11. For the CDR3, the DNA is TGTGCCAGCAGCCCCTTCACCGACAGGGGAAATCAGCCCCAGCATTTT. Residues: CASSPFTDRGNQPQHF.

V usage is TRBV6-5 and J usage is TRBJ2-5; 10 positions agree with TRBD1. V was clipped by 0 bases and J by 4 bases; unmatched bases: 5. The V gene's germline CDR1 is MNHEY and CDR2 SVGAGI. The CDR3 runs to 16 residues. CDR3 protein: CASSYSMTGGVETQYF. CDR3 sequence (DNA): TGTGCCAGCAGTTACTCGATGACAGGGGGCGTAGAGACCCAGTACTTC.

The V gene is TRBV4-1, the J gene TRBJ2-7, with 9 bases matching TRBD1. The germline V gene encodes CDR1 MGHRA and CDR2 YSYEKL. The CDR3 loop spans 13 amino acids. Trimming cost V 3 bases and J 6 bases; bases outside gene matches: 3. The CDR3 is CASSQGGQGEQYF. CDR3 DNA: TGCGCCAGCAGCCAGGGGGGACAGGGCGAGCAGTACTTC.

There are a few counts of this clone. The chain is built from TRBV4-3 and TRBJ1-4, with 9 positions matching TRBD1. Trimming removed 9 bases from V and 8 bases from J; junction bases left unmatched: 13. This CDR3 region has 15 residues. The V gene's germline CDR1 is LGHNA and CDR2 YSLEER. DNA for the CDR3: TGCGCCAGTAATCTCCCGGACAGGGGAGAAGAAAAACTGTTTTTT. Translated: CASNLPDRGEEKLFF.

This clone has only one observation. This chain joins TRBV30 and TRBJ2-2; 9 bases fit TRBD1. Germline V gene sequence: CDR1 GTSNPN, CDR2 SVGIG (reference sequence). Trimming removed 4 bases from V and 1 base from J; junction bases left unmatched: 10. The CDR3 runs to 17 residues. CDR3 in DNA: TGTGCCTGGAACGACGTAGGACAGGGGCTGAACACCGGGGAGCTGTTTTTT. Translated: CAWNDVGQGLNTGELFF. The whole variable domain, filled in from reference TRBV30 and TRBJ2-2, reads SQTIHQWPATLVQPVGSPLSLECTVEGTSNPNLYWYRQAAGRGLQLLFYSVGIGQISSEVPQNLSASRPQDRQFILSSKKLLLSDSGFYLCAWNDVGQGLNTGELFFGEGSRLTVL.

The chain links TRBV23-1 to TRBJ1-5, with no clear D. TRBV23-1 is known as an ORF, though its function is uncertain. Trimming pared 0 bases from V and 2 bases from J, leaving 20 bases between. This CDR3 has 19 amino acids. DNA for the CDR3: TGCGCCAGCAGTCAATCGGCGCGATTTCCCGGGGTTGGCAATCAGCCCCAGCATTTT. This encodes CASSQSARFPGVGNQPQHF.

This clone has only one observation. This chain links TRBV7-2 with TRBJ2-5; D is perhaps TRBD2 (6 bases). The DNA matches TRBJ2-7 better at its end, which makes the J call doubtful. From germline, CDR1 is SGHTA and CDR2 FQGNSA. This CDR3 is built from 15 residues. DNA of the CDR3: TGTGCCAGCAGCCCATTGGGGGGAGGCTCCTACGAGCAGTACTTC. Translating it yields CASSPLGGGSYEQYF.

This clone showed up just a few times. V and J are TRBV6-6 and TRBJ2-1; no definite D call. The germline gives CDR1 MNHNY, CDR2 SVGAGI (reference sequence). Trimming pared 0 bases from V and 8 bases from J, leaving 17 bases between. The CDR3 covers 16 residues. The CDR3 region has the DNA TGTGCCAGCAGTTACTCGATCTCTACGGGTGCGGATGAGCAGTTCTTC. It specifies CASSYSISTGADEQFF.

This clone was observed a handful of times. V usage is TRBV19 and J usage is TRBJ1-2, with TRBD1 as a possible D gene (5 bases). The germline V gene has CDR1 LNHDA and CDR2 SQIVND (reference sequence). The germline V and J ends were trimmed by 10 bases and 4 bases, with 13 bases remaining between them. This CDR3 contains 12 residues. CDR3 DNA sequence: TGTGCCACCAAAACAGGAATCTATGGCTACACCTTC. Its translation is CATKTGIYGYTF.

The CDR3 DNA follows: TGTGCCAGCAGTGAGGGGACTAGCGGGAACAATGAGCAGTTCTTC. It codes for CASSEGTSGNNEQFF. V usage is TRBV6-4 and J usage is TRBJ2-1, with TRBD2 matching over 13 bases. The CDR3 is 15 residues long. V lost 3 bases, J lost 5 bases, and 1 base stayed unmatched. The V gene's germline CDR1 is MRHNA and CDR2 SNTAGT.

This clone was found once. J is TRBJ1-5 and V is TRBV28, with 7 bases fitting TRBD1. This CDR3 has 13 amino acids. The V gene end was trimmed by 9 bases and the J gene end by 2 bases; junction bases not matched to a gene: 4. Germline CDR1 reads MDHEN; CDR2 reads SYDVKM. As DNA, the CDR3 is TGTGCCAGTTTCACAGGGGGCAATCAGCCCCAGCATTTT. The encoded protein is CASFTGGNQPQHF.

V and J are TRBV4-3 and TRBJ1-5, with D possibly TRBD1 on 6 matching bases. Germline lookup yields CDR1 LGHNA and CDR2 YSLEER. The V end was cut by 0 bases, the J end by 4 bases, with 13 bases between. This CDR3 is 16 amino acids long. The CDR3 sequence: CASSQDGGPFNQPQHF. The DNA for the CDR3 is TGCGCCAGCAGCCAAGATGGGGGCCCGTTTAATCAGCCCCAGCATTTT.

This clone was detected only a few times. This chain connects TRBV6-4 to TRBJ1-5; 9 nucleotides agree with TRBD1. This CDR3 contains 15 residues. V lost 3 bases to trimming and J lost 2 bases; unmatched junction nucleotides: 2. The germline CDR1 and CDR2 sequences are MRHNA and SNTAGT. This chain's CDR3 is CASSETGGGNQPQHF. CDR3 in DNA: TGTGCCAGCAGTGAAACAGGGGGCGGCAATCAGCCCCAGCATTTT.

The chain combines TRBV27 with TRBJ1-1; 8 bases agree with TRBD1. This CDR3 is 14 amino acids long. V lost 3 bases and J lost 1; bases outside the gene matches: 1. Germline lookup yields CDR1 MNHEY and CDR2 SMNVEV (reference sequence). CDR3 region: CASSFTGGNTEAFF. In nucleotides, the CDR3 is TGTGCCAGCAGTTTTACAGGGGGGAACACTGAAGCTTTCTTT.

V and J are TRBV15 and TRBJ2-3; 7 bases align to TRBD1. The CDR3 spans 15 residues. Trimming at V came to 1 base and at J to 2 bases, leaving 3 bases not matched to a gene. CDR1 is LNHNV and CDR2 is YYDKDF in the germline V gene (reference sequence). CDR3 amino acids: CATSRGQGLTDTQYF. CDR3 coding DNA: TGTGCCACCAGCAGAGGACAGGGCCTCACAGATACGCAGTATTTT.